This record concerns one TCR beta chain sequence. Some clones are missing from TCRdb's copy, which holds only in-frame ones; the method was immunoSEQ multiplex PCR. The top ten hold 9.5% to 12% of the sample, which has about 46,000 clones, approximately 73% seen once. The source of the sample is a study of PD-1 blockade in classical Hodgkin lymphoma. Every patient had relapsed following autologous stem cell transplantation, and cohorts differed in brentuximab vedotin exposure. The CDR3 extends over 14 amino acids. J gave up 1 base and V 4 bases, and 3 bases lay outside the gene matches. In germline, CDR1 is SNHLY, CDR2 FYNNEI.

The genes are TRBV2 and TRBJ2-5; 7 bases are a match to TRBD2. The sequence derives from a human donor with classical Hodgkin lymphoma. The specimen was peripheral blood mononuclear cells (PBMCs), collected at baseline. CDR3 residues: CASSVGGSQETQYF. In nucleotides, the CDR3 is TGTGCCAGCAGTGTTGGCGGGAGCCAAGAGACCCAGTACTTC.